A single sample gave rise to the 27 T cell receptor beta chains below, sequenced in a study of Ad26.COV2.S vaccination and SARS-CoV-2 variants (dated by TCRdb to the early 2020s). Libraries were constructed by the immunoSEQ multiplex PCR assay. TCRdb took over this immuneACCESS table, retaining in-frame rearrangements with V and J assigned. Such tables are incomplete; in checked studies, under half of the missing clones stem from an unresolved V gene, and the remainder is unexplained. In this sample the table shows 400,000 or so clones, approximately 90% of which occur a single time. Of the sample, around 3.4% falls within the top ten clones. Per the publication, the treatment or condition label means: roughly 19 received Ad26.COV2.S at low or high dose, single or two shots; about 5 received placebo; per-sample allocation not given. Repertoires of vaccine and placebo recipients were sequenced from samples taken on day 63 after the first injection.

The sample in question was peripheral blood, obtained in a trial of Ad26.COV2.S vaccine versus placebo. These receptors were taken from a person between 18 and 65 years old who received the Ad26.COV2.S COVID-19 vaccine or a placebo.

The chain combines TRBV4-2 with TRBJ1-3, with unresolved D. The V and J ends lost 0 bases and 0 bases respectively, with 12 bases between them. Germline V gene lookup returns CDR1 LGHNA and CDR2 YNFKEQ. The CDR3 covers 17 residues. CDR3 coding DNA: TGTGCCAGCAGCCAAGAGGGCTACACCCCCTCTGGAAACACCATATATTTT. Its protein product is CASSQEGYTPSGNTIYF.

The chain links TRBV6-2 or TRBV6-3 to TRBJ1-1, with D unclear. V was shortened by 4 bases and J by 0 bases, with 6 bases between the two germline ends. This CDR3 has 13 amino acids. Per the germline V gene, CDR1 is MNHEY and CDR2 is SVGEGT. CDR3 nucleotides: TGTGCCAGCAGTTGGTTTTTGAACACTGAAGCTTTCTTT. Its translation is CASSWFLNTEAFF.

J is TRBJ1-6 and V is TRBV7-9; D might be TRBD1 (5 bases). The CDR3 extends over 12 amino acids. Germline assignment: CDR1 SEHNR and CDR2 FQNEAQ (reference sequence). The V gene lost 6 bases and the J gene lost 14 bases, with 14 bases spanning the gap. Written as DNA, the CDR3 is TGTGCCAGCAGAGGGGCGGGGGAAACCCTCCACTTT. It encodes CASRGAGETLHF.

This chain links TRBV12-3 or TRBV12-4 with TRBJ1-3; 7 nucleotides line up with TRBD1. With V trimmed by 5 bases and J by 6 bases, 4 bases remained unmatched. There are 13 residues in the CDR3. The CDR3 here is CASSGQVLNTIYF. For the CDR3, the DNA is TGTGCCAGCAGTGGACAGGTCTTAAACACCATATATTTT.

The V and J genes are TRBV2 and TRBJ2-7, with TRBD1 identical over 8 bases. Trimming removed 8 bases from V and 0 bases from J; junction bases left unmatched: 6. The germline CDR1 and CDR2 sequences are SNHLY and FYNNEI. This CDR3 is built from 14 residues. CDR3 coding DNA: TGTGCCAGCGAGGGAGGACAGGGCTCCTACGAGCAGTACTTC. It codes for CASEGGQGSYEQYF. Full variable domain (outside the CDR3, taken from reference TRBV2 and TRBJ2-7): EPEVTQTPSHQVTQMGQEVILRCVPISNHLYFYWYRQILGQKVEFLVSFYNNEISEKSEIFDDQFSVERPDGSNFTLKIRSTKLEDSAMYFCASEGGQGSYEQYFGPGTRLTVT.

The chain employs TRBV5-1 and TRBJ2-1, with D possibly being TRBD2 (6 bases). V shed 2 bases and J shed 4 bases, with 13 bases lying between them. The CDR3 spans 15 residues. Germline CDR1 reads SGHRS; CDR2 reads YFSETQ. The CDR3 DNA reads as TGCGCCAGCAGCTTAGCGGGCGAGGGTTACAATGAGCAGTTCTTC. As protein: CASSLAGEGYNEQFF.

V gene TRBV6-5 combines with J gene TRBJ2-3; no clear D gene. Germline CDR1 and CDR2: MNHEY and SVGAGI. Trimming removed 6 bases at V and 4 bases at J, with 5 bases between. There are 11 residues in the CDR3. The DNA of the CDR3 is TGTGCCAGCAGCCTGCCAGATACGCAGTATTTT. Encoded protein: CASSLPDTQYF.

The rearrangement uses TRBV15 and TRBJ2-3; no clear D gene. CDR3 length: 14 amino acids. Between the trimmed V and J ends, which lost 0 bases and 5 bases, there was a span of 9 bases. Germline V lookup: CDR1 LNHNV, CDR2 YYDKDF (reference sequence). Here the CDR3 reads CATSRDSFGDTQYF. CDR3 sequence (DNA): TGTGCCACCAGCAGAGATAGTTTCGGAGATACGCAGTATTTT.

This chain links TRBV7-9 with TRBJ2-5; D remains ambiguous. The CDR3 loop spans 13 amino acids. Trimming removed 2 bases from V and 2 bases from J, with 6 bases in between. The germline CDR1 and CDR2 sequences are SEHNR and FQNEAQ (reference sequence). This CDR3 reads CASSLPSQETQYF. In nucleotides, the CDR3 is TGTGCCAGCAGCTTACCCTCTCAAGAGACCCAGTACTTC.

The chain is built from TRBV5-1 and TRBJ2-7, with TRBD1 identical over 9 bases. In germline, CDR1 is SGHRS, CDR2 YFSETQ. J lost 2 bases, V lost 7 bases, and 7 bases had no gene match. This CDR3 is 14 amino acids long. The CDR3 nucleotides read TGCGCCAGCTCCCCGACAGGGGGAACCTACGAGCAGTACTTC. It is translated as CASSPTGGTYEQYF.

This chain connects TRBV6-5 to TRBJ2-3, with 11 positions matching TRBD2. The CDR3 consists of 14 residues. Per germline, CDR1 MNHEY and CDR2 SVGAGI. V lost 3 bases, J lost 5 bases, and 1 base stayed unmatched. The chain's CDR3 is CASSYGTSGDTQYF. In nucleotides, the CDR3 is TGTGCCAGCAGTTATGGGACTAGCGGAGATACGCAGTATTTT.

CDR3 bases: TGTGCCAGCAGCCAAGTTTTAGCGGGCGATGAGACCGGGGAGCTGTTTTTT. Residues: CASSQVLAGDETGELFF. This rearrangement joins TRBV4-2 to TRBJ2-2; TRBD2 aligns across 7 bases. Germline V gives CDR1 LGHNA, CDR2 YNFKEQ. The CDR3 length is 17 residues. V gave up 1 base and J gave up 5 bases; unmatched junction bases: 10.

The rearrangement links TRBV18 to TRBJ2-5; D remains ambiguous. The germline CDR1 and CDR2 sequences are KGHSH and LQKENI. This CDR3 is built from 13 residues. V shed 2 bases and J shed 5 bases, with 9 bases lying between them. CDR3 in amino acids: CASSPRARETQYF. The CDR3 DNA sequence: TGTGCCAGCTCACCAAGGGCCAGGGAGACCCAGTACTTC. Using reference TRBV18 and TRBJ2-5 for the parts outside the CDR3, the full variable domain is NAGVMQNPRHLVRRRGQEARLRCSPMKGHSHVYWYRQLPEEGLKFMVYLQKENIIDESGMPKERFSAEFPKEGPSILRIQQVVRGDSAAYFCASSPRARETQYFGPGTRLLVL.

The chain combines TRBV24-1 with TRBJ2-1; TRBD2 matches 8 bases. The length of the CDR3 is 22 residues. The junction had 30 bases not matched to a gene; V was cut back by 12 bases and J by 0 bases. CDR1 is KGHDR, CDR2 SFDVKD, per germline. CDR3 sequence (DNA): TGTGCCGGTTCAAGGGTACCATCGGGGGGGCCGGTGGCCGCGGGCTCCTACAATGAGCAGTTCTTC. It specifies CAGSRVPSGGPVAAGSYNEQFF.

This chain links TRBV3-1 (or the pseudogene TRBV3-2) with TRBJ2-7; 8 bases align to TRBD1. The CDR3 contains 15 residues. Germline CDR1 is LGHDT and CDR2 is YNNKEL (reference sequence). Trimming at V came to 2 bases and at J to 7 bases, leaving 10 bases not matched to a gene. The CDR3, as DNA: TGTGCCAGCAGCCAAAATGCGGTTACAGGGGGAGAGCAGTACTTC. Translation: CASSQNAVTGGEQYF.

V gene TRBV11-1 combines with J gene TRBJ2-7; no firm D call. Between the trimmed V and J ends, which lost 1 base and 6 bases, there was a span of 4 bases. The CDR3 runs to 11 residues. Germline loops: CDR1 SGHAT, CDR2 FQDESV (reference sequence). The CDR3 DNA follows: TGTGCCAGCAGCTTAGGTTCCGAGCAGTACTTC. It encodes CASSLGSEQYF.

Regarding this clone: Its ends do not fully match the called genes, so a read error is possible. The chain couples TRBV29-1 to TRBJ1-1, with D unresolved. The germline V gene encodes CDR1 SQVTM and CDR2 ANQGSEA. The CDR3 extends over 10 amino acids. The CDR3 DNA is TGCAGCGTTGTAGAGGGATTGGATATCTTT. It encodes CSVVEGLDIF.

The CDR3 DNA reads TGTGCCACCAGCAGAGACCTCACTAGCGGGGGGTTAGATACGCAGTATTTT. Translation: CATSRDLTSGGLDTQYF. The chain couples TRBV15 to TRBJ2-3, with 12 bases lining up with TRBD2. J gave up 5 bases and V 0 bases, and 6 bases lay outside the gene matches. In germline, CDR1 is LNHNV, CDR2 YYDKDF (reference sequence). The CDR3 covers 17 residues.

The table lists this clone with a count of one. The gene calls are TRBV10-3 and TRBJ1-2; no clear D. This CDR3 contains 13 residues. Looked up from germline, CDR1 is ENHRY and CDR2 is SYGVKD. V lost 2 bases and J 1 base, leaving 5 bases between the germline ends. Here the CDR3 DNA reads TGTGCCATCAGTGAGGGGGTTAACTATGGCTACACCTTC. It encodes CAISEGVNYGYTF.

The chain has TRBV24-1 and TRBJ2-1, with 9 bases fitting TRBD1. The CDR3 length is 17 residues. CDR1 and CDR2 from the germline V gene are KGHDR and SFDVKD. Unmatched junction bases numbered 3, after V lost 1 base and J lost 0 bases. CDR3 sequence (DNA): TGTGCCACCAGTGATTTTCGGACAGGGGTCTCCTACAATGAGCAGTTCTTC. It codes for CATSDFRTGVSYNEQFF.

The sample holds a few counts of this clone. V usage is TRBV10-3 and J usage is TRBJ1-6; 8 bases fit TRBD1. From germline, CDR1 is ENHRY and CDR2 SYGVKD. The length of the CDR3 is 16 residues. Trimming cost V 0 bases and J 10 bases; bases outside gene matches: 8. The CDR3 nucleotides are TGTGCCATCAGTGAGTCGGGTGGACAGGGTCGATCACCCCTCCACTTT. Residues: CAISESGGQGRSPLHF.

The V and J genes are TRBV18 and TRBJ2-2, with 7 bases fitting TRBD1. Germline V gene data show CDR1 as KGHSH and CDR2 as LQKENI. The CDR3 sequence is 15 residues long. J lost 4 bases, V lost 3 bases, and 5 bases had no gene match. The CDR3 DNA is TGTGCCAGCTCACCCGACAGGGCGATCACCGGGGAGCTGTTTTTT. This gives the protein CASSPDRAITGELFF.

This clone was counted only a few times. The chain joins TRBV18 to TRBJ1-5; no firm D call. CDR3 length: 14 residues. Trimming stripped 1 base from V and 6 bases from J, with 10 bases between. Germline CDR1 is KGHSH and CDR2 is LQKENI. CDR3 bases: TGTGCCAGCTCACCACAAGGGAGTCCTCAGCCCCAGCATTTT. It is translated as CASSPQGSPQPQHF.

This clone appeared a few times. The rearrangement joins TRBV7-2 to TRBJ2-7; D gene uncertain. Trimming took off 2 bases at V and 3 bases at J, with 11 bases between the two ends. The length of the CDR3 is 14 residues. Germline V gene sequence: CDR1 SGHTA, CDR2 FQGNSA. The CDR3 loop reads CASSLFWLSYEQYF. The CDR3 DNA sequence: TGTGCCAGCAGCTTATTCTGGTTAAGCTACGAGCAGTACTTC.

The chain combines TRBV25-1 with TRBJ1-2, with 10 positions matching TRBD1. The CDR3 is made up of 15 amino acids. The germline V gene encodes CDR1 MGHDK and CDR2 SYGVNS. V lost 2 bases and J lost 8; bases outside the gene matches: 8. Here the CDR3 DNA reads TGTGCCAGCAGTGAACTCACGGACAGGGGGAGGGGCTACACCTTC. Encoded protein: CASSELTDRGRGYTF.

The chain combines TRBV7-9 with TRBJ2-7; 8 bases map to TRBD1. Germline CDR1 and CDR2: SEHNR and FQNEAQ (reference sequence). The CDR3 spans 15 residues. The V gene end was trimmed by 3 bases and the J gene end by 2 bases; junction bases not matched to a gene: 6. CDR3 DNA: TGTGCCAGCAGCTTTTTTGGGACAGGACCCTACGAGCAGTACTTC. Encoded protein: CASSFFGTGPYEQYF.

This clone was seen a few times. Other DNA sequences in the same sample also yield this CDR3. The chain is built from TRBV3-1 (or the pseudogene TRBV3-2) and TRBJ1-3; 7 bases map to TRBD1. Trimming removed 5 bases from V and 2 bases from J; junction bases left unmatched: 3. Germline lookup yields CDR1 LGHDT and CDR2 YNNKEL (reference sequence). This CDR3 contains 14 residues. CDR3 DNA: TGTGCCAGCAGCGTACAGGGGCCTGGAAACACCATATATTTT. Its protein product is CASSVQGPGNTIYF.